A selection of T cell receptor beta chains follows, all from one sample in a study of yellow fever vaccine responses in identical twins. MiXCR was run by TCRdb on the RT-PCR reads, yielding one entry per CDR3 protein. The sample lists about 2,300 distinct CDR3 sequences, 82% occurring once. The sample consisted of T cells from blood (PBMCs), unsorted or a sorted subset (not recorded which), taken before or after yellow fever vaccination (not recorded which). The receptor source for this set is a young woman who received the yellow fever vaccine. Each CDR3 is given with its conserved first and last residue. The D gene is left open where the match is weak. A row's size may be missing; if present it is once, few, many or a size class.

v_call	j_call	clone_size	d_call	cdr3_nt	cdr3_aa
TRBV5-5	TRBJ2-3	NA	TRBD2	TGTGCCAGCAGCTTGATTCTAGCGGGAGGGCCAGATACGCAGTATTTT	CASSLILAGGPDTQYF
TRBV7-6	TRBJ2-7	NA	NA	TGTGCCAGCAGCTTTGGGGGCAGTTCCTACGAGCAGTACTTC	CASSFGGSSYEQYF
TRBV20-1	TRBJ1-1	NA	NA	TGCAGTGCTGAACAGTACACTGAAGCTTTCTTT	CSAEQYTEAFF
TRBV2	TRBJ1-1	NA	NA	TGTGCCAGCAGCCAGGGAATCGGAGAAGCTTTCTTT	CASSQGIGEAFF
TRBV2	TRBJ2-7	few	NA	TGTGCCAGCAGTTCTGGCAAGACGAACGAGCAGTACTTC	CASSSGKTNEQYF
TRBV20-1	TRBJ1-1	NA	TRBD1	TGCAGTGCTAGAGAGGTTTATGACAGGGCGAACACTGAAGCTTTCTTT	CSAREVYDRANTEAFF
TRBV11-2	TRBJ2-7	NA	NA	TGTGCCAGCAGCTTGGTCGGAGATGCAGATCAGTACTTC	CASSLVGDADQYF
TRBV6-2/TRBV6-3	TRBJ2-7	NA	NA	TGTGCCAGCAGTTACTCGACCCCGGATCGCGAGCAGTACTTC	CASSYSTPDREQYF
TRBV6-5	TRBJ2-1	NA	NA	TGTGCCAGCAGTTACTCTGGCGGTGAGCAGTTCTTC	CASSYSGGEQFF
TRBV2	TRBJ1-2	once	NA	TGTGCCAGCAGTGAAGGACAGGAGAGGTACTGTGGCTACACCTTC	CASSEGQERYCGYTF
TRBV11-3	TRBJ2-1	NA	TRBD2	TGTGCCAGCAGCGACCGGACTAGCGGCAATGAGCAGTTCTTC	CASSDRTSGNEQFF
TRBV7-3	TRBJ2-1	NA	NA	TGTGCCAGCAGCTTAAACGGCCCCAGCTCCTACAATGAGCAGTTCTTC	CASSLNGPSSYNEQFF
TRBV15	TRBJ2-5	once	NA	TGTGCCACCAGCAGAGATCTGGACCAAGAGACCCAGTACTTC	CATSRDLDQETQYF
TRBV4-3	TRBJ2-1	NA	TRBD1	TGCGCCAGCAGCCAACTACAGGGGCTCTTACAATGGGAGCAGTTCTTC	CASSQLQGLLQWEQFF
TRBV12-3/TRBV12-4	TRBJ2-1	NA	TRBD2	TGTGCCAGCAGTCTCAATCCGAGACTAGCCTTCATGATCGATGAGCAGTTCTTC	CASSLNPRLAFMIDEQFF
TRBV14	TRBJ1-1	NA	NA	TGTGCCAGCAGCCACATTCCAGGGAACACTGAAGCTTTCTTT	CASSHIPGNTEAFF
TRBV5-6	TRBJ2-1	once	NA	TGTGCCAGCAGCTTGGTTGGAGGGGGCAAAAATGAGCAGTTCTTC	CASSLVGGGKNEQFF